What follows are 28 T cell receptor beta chains derived from one specimen sequenced in a study of T cell clones after liver transplantation. The protocol was immunoSEQ multiplex PCR, while the TCRdb copy is restricted to in-frame clones and leaves out a portion. The sample holds tens of thousands of clones, 85% to 90% seen once. Sequencing was performed on CD8+ T cells from blood, taken 12 months after liver transplant. The receptors stem from a human patient who received a liver transplant. Among the T cells, some may be from the graft donor.

The V gene is TRBV28, the J gene TRBJ2-7, with TRBD1 as a possible D gene (5 bases). The germline V and J ends were trimmed by 6 bases and 6 bases, with 15 bases remaining between them. The CDR3 length is 13 residues. Germline CDR1 MDHEN, CDR2 SYDVKM. For the CDR3, the DNA is TGTGCCAGCAGCCAAGGGGTCGGGCGCGAGCAGTACTTC. It codes for CASSQGVGREQYF.

The J gene is TRBJ2-7, the V gene TRBV19; D remains ambiguous. The CDR3 is 13 amino acids. V lost 5 bases to trimming and J lost 2 bases, with 10 bases between them. Germline CDR1 and CDR2: LNHDA and SQIVND (reference sequence). The CDR3: CASSVDRTYEQYF. The CDR3 region has the DNA TGTGCCAGTAGTGTCGACCGGACCTACGAGCAGTACTTC.

This clone is termed medium-sized (0.01 to 0.1%). The rearrangement uses TRBV5-1 and TRBJ1-2, with D possibly TRBD1 on 5 matching bases. The CDR3 has 15 residues. Germline-derived CDR1 and CDR2 are SGHRS and YFSETQ. V dropped 2 bases and J dropped 3 bases, with 14 bases sitting between them. The DNA for the CDR3 is TGCGCCAGCAGCTTACTATTTGGGGCGGACTATGGCTACACCTTC. This gives the protein CASSLLFGADYGYTF.

In this sample, this clone turned up a few times. The chain recombines TRBV4-1 with TRBJ2-7; 11 nucleotides line up with TRBD2. Trimming took 3 bases from V and 0 from J; bases not matched to a gene: 1. Germline assignment: CDR1 MGHRA and CDR2 YSYEKL. The CDR3 has 15 amino acids. CDR3 sequence reads: CASSHLAGGSYEQYF. CDR3 DNA sequence: TGCGCCAGCAGCCACCTAGCGGGAGGCTCCTACGAGCAGTACTTC.

The chain is built from TRBV5-6 and TRBJ2-7; D remains unclear. The V gene lost 3 bases and the J gene lost 7 bases, with 8 bases spanning the gap. Germline V gene lookup returns CDR1 SGHDT and CDR2 YYEEEE. This CDR3 region has 11 residues. The DNA of the CDR3 is TGTGCCAGCAGCTCGGTATGGGAGCAGTACTTC. Encoded protein: CASSSVWEQYF. Full variable domain (missing parts from reference TRBV5-6 and TRBJ2-7): DAGVTQSPTHLIKTRGQQVTLRCSPKSGHDTVSWYQQALGQGPQFIFQYYEEEERQRGNFPDRFSGHQFPNYSSELNVNALLLGDSALYLCASSSVWEQYFGPGTRLTVT.

The chain is built from TRBV5-4 and TRBJ2-7; maybe TRBD1 (6 bases). This CDR3 is built from 15 residues. V lost 3 bases to trimming and J lost 2 bases, with 15 bases between them. Germline values: CDR1 SGHNT, CDR2 YYREEE (reference sequence). The DNA for the CDR3 is TGTGCCAGCAGCTCAGGGGCCTTTGGTGCCTACGAGCAGTACTTC. Its protein product is CASSSGAFGAYEQYF.

The V gene is TRBV28, the J gene TRBJ2-7, with D possibly TRBD1 on 7 matching bases. The CDR3 sequence is 17 residues long. CDR1 MDHEN and CDR2 SYDVKM come from the germline V gene. Trimming took off 2 bases at V and 5 bases at J, with 22 bases between the two ends. This CDR3 is CASSLTPLEGARDEQYF. CDR3 nucleotides: TGTGCCAGCAGTTTAACCCCCTTGGAGGGGGCGCGAGACGAGCAGTACTTC. The full variable domain, its missing parts supplied by reference TRBV28 and TRBJ2-7, is DVKVTQSSRYLVKRTGEKVFLECVQDMDHENMFWYRQDPGLGLRLIYFSYDVKMKEKGDIPEGYSVSREKKERFSLILESASTNQTSMYLCASSLTPLEGARDEQYFGPGTRLTVT.

V is TRBV10-2 and J is TRBJ2-5; no firm D call. Trimming cost V 6 bases and J 3 bases, with 11 bases left between them. Germline CDR1 WSHSY, CDR2 SAAADI. This CDR3 comprises 13 residues. The CDR3 DNA is TGCGCCAGCAGCCAAAGCGCGAAAGAGACCCAGTACTTC. Protein: CASSQSAKETQYF.

The rearrangement uses TRBV4-3 and TRBJ2-1, with 8 bases lining up with TRBD2. CDR1 is LGHNA and CDR2 is YSLEER in the germline V gene. The ends lost 4 bases at V and 5 bases at J; junction bases unmatched: 10. This CDR3 contains 16 residues. CDR3 in amino acids: CASSLGYQRGHNEQFF. CDR3 DNA sequence: TGCGCCAGCAGCCTAGGTTACCAGCGGGGGCACAATGAGCAGTTCTTC.

J is TRBJ1-1 and V is TRBV29-1; D may be TRBD1 (6 bases). CDR3 length: 14 residues. V was shortened by 6 bases and J by 4 bases, with 18 bases between the two germline ends. Germline V gene data show CDR1 as SQVTM and CDR2 as ANQGSEA. The CDR3 DNA reads as TGCAGCGTCCCCGTCGGGGGGCTAGTCACTGAAGCTTTCTTT. Translating gives CSVPVGGLVTEAFF.

J is TRBJ1-2 and V is TRBV30; 9 positions match TRBD1. The CDR3 spans 15 residues. Germline V gene data show CDR1 as GTSNPN and CDR2 as SVGIG (reference sequence). With 3 bases clipped from V and 5 bases from J, the junction kept 10 bases outside the gene matches. The CDR3 here is CAWRSARDRVYGYTF. The CDR3, as DNA: TGTGCCTGGAGATCGGCCCGGGACAGGGTTTATGGCTACACCTTC.

The rearrangement links TRBV13 to TRBJ2-5; TRBD1 might be the D (5 bases). The germline V and J ends were trimmed by 4 bases and 5 bases, with 11 bases remaining between them. Germline lookup yields CDR1 PRHDT and CDR2 FYEKMQ (reference sequence). The CDR3 covers 13 residues. The CDR3 DNA is TGTGCCAGCAGCTCAGGGAATCGGGAGACCCAGTACTTC. Translation: CASSSGNRETQYF.

This chain joins TRBV7-9 and TRBJ1-3; D may be TRBD1 (6 bases). The CDR3 runs to 15 residues. V lost 4 bases to trimming and J lost 3 bases, with 13 bases between them. CDR1 and CDR2 (germline): SEHNR, FQNEAQ (reference sequence). The CDR3: CASSSIGQLGNTIYF. DNA for the CDR3: TGTGCCAGCAGCTCCATAGGACAGCTTGGAAACACCATATATTTT.

The chain uses TRBV28 and TRBJ1-5; D uncertain. The V end lost 2 bases, the J end lost 5 bases, and 7 bases lay between the germline ends. The CDR3 is made up of 13 amino acids. Per the germline V gene, CDR1 is MDHEN and CDR2 is SYDVKM. This chain's CDR3 is CASSLTGDQPQHF. In DNA, the CDR3 is TGTGCCAGCAGTTTAACGGGAGATCAGCCCCAGCATTTT.

J is TRBJ2-6 and V is TRBV27, with D unclear. With 4 bases removed from V and 5 bases from J, the gap between germline ends came to 24 bases. Germline-derived CDR1 and CDR2 are MNHEY and SMNVEV (reference sequence). This CDR3 is 19 amino acids long. In DNA, the CDR3 is TGTGCCAGCAGTTGCTATAGTCCTGGCTACAAAAGTCGGGCCAACGTCCTGACTTTC. Residues: CASSCYSPGYKSRANVLTF.

The rearrangement links TRBV11-2 to TRBJ2-3, with a tentative D call TRBD2 (6 bases). Germline V gives CDR1 SGHAT, CDR2 FQNNGV. Trimming stripped 3 bases from V and 5 bases from J, with 18 bases between. The CDR3 runs 16 residues. The DNA for the CDR3 is TGTGCCAGCAGCTTTCCGCGGGGCTTGGAAGTAGATACGCAGTATTTT. Its protein product is CASSFPRGLEVDTQYF.

With respect to this clone: Germline is not matched at one junction end, which may reflect a read error. The CDR3 sequence is CASSLEWGRDEQHF. CDR3 in DNA: TGTGCCAGCAGCTTAGAGTGGGGGCGCGACGAGCAGCACTTC. The chain recombines TRBV7-8 with TRBJ2-7; a possible D gene is TRBD1 (6 bases). The CDR3 extends over 14 amino acids. CDR1 and CDR2 (germline): SGHVS, FQNEAQ.

Only a few counts were recorded for this clone. The V and J genes are TRBV2 and TRBJ1-4, with 9 bases identical to TRBD1. CDR3 size: 14 residues. Trimming removed 1 base from V and 7 bases from J; junction bases left unmatched: 1. Germline V gives CDR1 SNHLY, CDR2 FYNNEI. The CDR3 loop is CASSEGQGVEKLFF. Written as DNA, the CDR3 is TGTGCCAGCAGTGAAGGACAGGGGGTTGAAAAACTGTTTTTT.

The chain has TRBV5-1 and TRBJ1-1, with 7 bases aligning to TRBD1. V lost 2 bases and J lost 5; bases outside the gene matches: 6. Germline CDR1 is SGHRS and CDR2 is YFSETQ. The CDR3 runs 14 residues. The CDR3 sequence is CASSLSTGRTEAFF. The CDR3 DNA is TGCGCCAGCAGCTTATCGACAGGGCGGACTGAAGCTTTCTTT.

This chain connects TRBV28 to TRBJ2-1; TRBD2 agrees at 8 bases. The ends lost 5 bases at V and 2 bases at J; junction bases unmatched: 5. There are 15 residues in the CDR3. The V gene's germline CDR1 is MDHEN and CDR2 SYDVKM. This chain's CDR3 is CASSPRLATYNEQFF. The DNA of the CDR3 is TGTGCCAGCAGTCCACGACTAGCGACCTACAATGAGCAGTTCTTC.

A word on this clone: An end of the junction does not agree with germline; a read error may underlie this. This chain connects TRBV4-1 to TRBJ2-7; the D gene is possibly TRBD1 (5 bases). This CDR3 comprises 11 residues. Germline V CDR1 and CDR2: MGHRA, YSYEKL. CDR3 DNA: TGCGCCAGCAGTCAAGGGGTCGAGCAGTACTTC. It encodes CASSQGVEQYF.

V gene TRBV19 combines with J gene TRBJ2-5; tentatively, D is TRBD1 or TRBD2 (5 bases each). CDR1 is LNHDA and CDR2 is SQIVND in the germline V gene (reference sequence). Deletions cut 4 bases from V and 1 base from J, with 16 bases between. There are 16 residues in the CDR3. The CDR3: CASSNPGAGVQETQYF. In DNA form, the CDR3 reads TGTGCCAGTAGTAACCCCGGGGCGGGCGTCCAAGAGACCCAGTACTTC.

The gene calls are TRBV7-8 and TRBJ1-2; possible D gene TRBD1, 5 bases. Germline-derived CDR1 and CDR2 are SGHVS and FQNEAQ. The V end was cut by 5 bases, the J end by 4 bases, with 23 bases between. The CDR3 has 17 residues. CDR3 amino acids: CASSPLRVGGDPYGYTF. CDR3 bases: TGTGCCAGCAGCCCCCTCCGTGTGGGGGGGGATCCCTATGGCTACACCTTC.

V is TRBV28 and J is TRBJ2-1, with TRBD1 matching over 7 bases. The V segment lost 4 bases and the J segment 6 bases; nucleotides outside the gene matches: 6. Germline V gene sequence: CDR1 MDHEN, CDR2 SYDVKM. There are 14 residues in the CDR3. In DNA, the CDR3 is TGTGCCAGCAGTTATGCTGGGACAGCCAATGAGCAGTTCTTC. Amino acids: CASSYAGTANEQFF.

The gene calls are TRBV19 and TRBJ1-5; D is unclear. Germline CDR1 LNHDA, CDR2 SQIVND (reference sequence). Trimming pared 3 bases from V and 3 bases from J, leaving 6 bases between. CDR3 length equals 13 residues. The CDR3 loop reads CASSMNANQPQHF. CDR3 DNA: TGTGCCAGTAGTATGAACGCCAATCAGCCCCAGCATTTT.

The rearrangement uses TRBV15 and TRBJ2-1; D is ambiguous. Trimming left V 5 bases short and J 7 bases short, with 9 bases between. CDR1 is LNHNV and CDR2 is YYDKDF in the germline V gene (reference sequence). The CDR3 is 12 amino acids. CDR3 protein: CATSSPPNEQFF. The CDR3 coding sequence is TGTGCCACCAGCTCCCCTCCGAATGAGCAGTTCTTC.

The J gene is TRBJ2-1, the V gene TRBV28; 8 bases map to TRBD2. With 6 bases clipped from V and 5 bases from J, the junction kept 9 bases outside the gene matches. Germline-derived CDR1 and CDR2 are MDHEN and SYDVKM. The CDR3 runs 15 residues. In DNA form, the CDR3 reads TGTGCCAGCAGACCTCCGGGACTAGGGGACAATGAGCAGTTCTTC. Its translation: CASRPPGLGDNEQFF.

The chain links TRBV5-4 to TRBJ2-3, with a tentative D call TRBD1 (6 bases). Looked up from germline, CDR1 is SGHNT and CDR2 is YYREEE (reference sequence). The CDR3 contains 14 residues. V lost 5 bases and J 1 base, leaving 11 bases between the germline ends. The CDR3 coding sequence is TGTGCCAGCAGTTCAGGGGCCGGCACAGATACGCAGTATTTT. It translates to CASSSGAGTDTQYF.